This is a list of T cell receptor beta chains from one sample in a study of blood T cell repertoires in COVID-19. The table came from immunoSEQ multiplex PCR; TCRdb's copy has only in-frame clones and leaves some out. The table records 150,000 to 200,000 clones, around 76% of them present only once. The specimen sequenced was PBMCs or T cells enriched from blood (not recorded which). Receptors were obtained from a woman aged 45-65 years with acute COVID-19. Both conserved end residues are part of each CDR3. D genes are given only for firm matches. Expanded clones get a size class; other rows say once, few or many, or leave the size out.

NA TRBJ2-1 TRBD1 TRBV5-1 CASSRQQSDRGGEQFF TGCGCCAGCAGCAGACAACAAAGCGACAGGGGCGGTGAGCAGTTCTTC
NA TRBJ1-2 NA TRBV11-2 CASSPSGAGSYGYTF TGTGCCAGCAGCCCCTCTGGGGCCGGGAGCTATGGCTACACCTTC
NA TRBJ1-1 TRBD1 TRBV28 CASRQQGLRPEAFF TGTGCCAGCAGACAACAGGGGTTGCGCCCTGAAGCTTTCTTT
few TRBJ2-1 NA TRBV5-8 CASSPMTSPGQFF TGTGCCAGCAGCCCAATGACTTCCCCGGGGCAGTTCTTC
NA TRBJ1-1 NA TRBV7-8 CASSLVGRGGGGTEAFF TGTGCCAGCAGCTTGGTGGGTCGCGGGGGTGGGGGCACTGAAGCTTTCTTT
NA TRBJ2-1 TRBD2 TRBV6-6 CASSVSGGQYNEQFF TGTGCCAGCAGTGTTAGCGGGGGGCAGTACAATGAGCAGTTCTTC
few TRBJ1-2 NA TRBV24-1 CATSQTGVRGYTF TGTGCCACCAGCCAGACAGGAGTCCGTGGCTACACCTTC
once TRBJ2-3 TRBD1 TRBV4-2 CASSQAQGADTQYF TGTGCCAGCAGCCAAGCCCAGGGGGCAGATACGCAGTATTTT
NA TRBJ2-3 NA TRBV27 CASAGGSSTDTQYF TGTGCCAGCGCTGGGGGGTCTAGCACAGATACGCAGTATTTT
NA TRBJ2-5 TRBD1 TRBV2 CASSRDRRALETQYF TGTGCCAGCAGTAGGGACAGGCGGGCGTTAGAGACCCAGTACTTC
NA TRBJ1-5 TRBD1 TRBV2 CASSQGAEVVTQHF TGTGCCAGCAGTCAGGGGGCGGAGGTGGTGACCCAGCATTTT
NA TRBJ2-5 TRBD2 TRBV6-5 CASSQTPGGATQYF TGTGCCAGCAGCCAAACTCCGGGAGGGGCGACCCAGTACTTC
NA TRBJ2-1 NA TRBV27 CASSPQDSHNEQFF TGTGCCAGCAGTCCTCAGGACAGTCACAATGAGCAGTTCTTC
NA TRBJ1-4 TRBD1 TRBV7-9 CASSLGQGGDEKLFF TGTGCCAGCAGCTTAGGACAGGGAGGTGATGAAAAACTGTTTTTT
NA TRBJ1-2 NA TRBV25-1 CASGDGFYGYTF TGTGCCAGTGGAGACGGATTCTATGGCTACACCTTC
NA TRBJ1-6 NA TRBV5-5 CASSPAGGRTPLHF TGTGCCAGCAGCCCCGCTGGGGGCCGTACACCCCTCCACTTT
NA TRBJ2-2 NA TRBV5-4 CASSIDAGELFF TGTGCCAGCAGCATAGATGCCGGGGAGCTGTTTTTT
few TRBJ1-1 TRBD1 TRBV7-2 CASSLVVGQGREAFF TGTGCCAGCAGCTTAGTGGTAGGACAGGGTCGAGAAGCTTTCTTT
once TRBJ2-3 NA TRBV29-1 CSVEAGTSTDTQYF TGCAGCGTTGAAGCGGGAACTAGCACAGATACGCAGTATTTT
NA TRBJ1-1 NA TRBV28 CASSPRGMNTEAFF TGTGCCAGCAGTCCGCGAGGGATGAACACTGAAGCTTTCTTT
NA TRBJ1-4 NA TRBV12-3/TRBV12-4 CASRSRGYEKLFF TGTGCCAGCAGGTCAAGGGGGTATGAAAAACTGTTTTTT
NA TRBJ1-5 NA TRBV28 CASHLVGQPQHF TGTGCCAGTCACTTGGTGGGCCAGCCCCAGCATTTT
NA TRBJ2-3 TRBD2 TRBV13 CASSPGRWGLAAPLSTDTQYF TGTGCCAGCAGCCCGGGCCGATGGGGACTAGCGGCCCCCTTAAGCACAGATACGCAGTATTTT
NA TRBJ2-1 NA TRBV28 CASSFSQGYNEQFF TGTGCCAGCAGTTTTTCGCAGGGCTACAATGAGCAGTTCTTC
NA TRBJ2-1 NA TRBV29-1 CSVDVGGPNEQFF TGCAGCGTTGATGTGGGGGGACCAAATGAGCAGTTCTTC
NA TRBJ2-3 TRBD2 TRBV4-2 CASSQDTGLARPSQYF TGTGCCAGCAGCCAAGATACGGGACTAGCGCGTCCGTCGCAGTATTTT